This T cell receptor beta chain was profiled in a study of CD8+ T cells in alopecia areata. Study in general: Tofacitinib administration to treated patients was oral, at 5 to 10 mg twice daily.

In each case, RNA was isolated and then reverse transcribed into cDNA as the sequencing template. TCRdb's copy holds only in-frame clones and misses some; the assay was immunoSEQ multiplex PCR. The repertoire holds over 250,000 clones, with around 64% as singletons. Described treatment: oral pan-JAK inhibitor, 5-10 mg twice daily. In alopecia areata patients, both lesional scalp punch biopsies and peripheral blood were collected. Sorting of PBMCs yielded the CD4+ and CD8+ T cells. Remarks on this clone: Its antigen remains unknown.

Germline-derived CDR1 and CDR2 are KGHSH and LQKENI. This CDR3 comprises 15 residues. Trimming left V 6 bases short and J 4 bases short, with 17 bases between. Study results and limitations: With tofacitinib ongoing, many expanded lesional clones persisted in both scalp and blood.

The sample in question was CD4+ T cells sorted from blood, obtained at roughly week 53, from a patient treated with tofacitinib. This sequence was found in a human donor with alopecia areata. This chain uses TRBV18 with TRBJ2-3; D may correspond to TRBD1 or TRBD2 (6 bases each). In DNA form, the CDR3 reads TGTGCCAGCTCCGTGACGGGGGCCACCCCAGATACGCAGTATTTT. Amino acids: CASSVTGATPDTQYF. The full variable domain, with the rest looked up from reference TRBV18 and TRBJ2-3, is NAGVMQNPRHLVRRRGQEARLRCSPMKGHSHVYWYRQLPEEGLKFMVYLQKENIIDESGMPKERFSAEFPKEGPSILRIQQVVRGDSAAYFCASSVTGATPDTQYFGPGTRLTVL.